These 22 T cell receptor beta chains were sequenced from one sample in a study of immune cell composition in non-small cell lung cancer. TCRdb's copy holds only in-frame clones and misses some; the assay was immunoSEQ multiplex PCR. The top ten clones hold roughly 10% of a sample with about 4,300 clones, about 80% of them seen once. Specimen: lung tumor tissue. Receptor source: a human donor with non-small cell lung cancer.

This clone has more than one count but fewer than ten. The rearrangement uses TRBV20-1 and TRBJ2-7, with D possibly being TRBD1 (5 bases). V gave up 2 bases and J gave up 7 bases, with 9 bases separating them. This CDR3 contains 11 residues. Germline V CDR1 and CDR2: DFQATT, SNEGSKA (reference sequence). CDR3 sequence reads: CSARQGREQYF. Here the CDR3 DNA reads TGCAGTGCTAGACAGGGTCGAGAGCAGTACTTC.

On this clone itself: Germline and junction disagree at one end, which may indicate a read error. The V gene is TRBV7-7, the J gene TRBJ2-5, with TRBD2 matching 8 bases. The CDR3 runs to 14 residues. CDR1 SSHAT and CDR2 FNYEAQ come from the germline V gene (reference sequence). This CDR3 is CASSLASGSRTQYF. The CDR3 DNA reads TGTGCTAGCAGCTTAGCTAGCGGGTCGAGGACCCAGTACTTC. The whole variable domain, filled in from reference TRBV7-7 and TRBJ2-5, reads GAGVSQSPRYKVTKRGQDVTLRCDPISSHATLYWYQQALGQGPEFLTYFNYEAQPDKSGLPSDRFSAERPEGSISTLTIQRTEQRDSAMYRCASSLASGSRTQYFGPGTRLLVL.

This clone has more than one count but fewer than ten. This rearrangement joins TRBV10-3 to TRBJ2-1; TRBD1 is a possible D gene (5 bases). In germline, CDR1 is ENHRY, CDR2 SYGVKD. V was shortened by 3 bases and J by 12 bases, with 21 bases between the two germline ends. The CDR3 sequence is 15 residues long. CDR3 sequence reads: CAISETGLVFPGQFF. For the CDR3, the DNA is TGTGCCATCAGTGAAACAGGTCTAGTTTTTCCGGGGCAGTTCTTC.

V usage is TRBV28 and J usage is TRBJ1-2; the match to TRBD1 covers 7 bases. The CDR3 loop spans 12 amino acids. V dropped 6 bases and J dropped 5; count of bases not matched to a gene: 3. The germline V gene has CDR1 MDHEN and CDR2 SYDVKM. The CDR3 spells CASSLTGYGYTF. Here the CDR3 DNA reads TGTGCCAGCAGCTTGACAGGGTATGGCTACACCTTC.

The chain employs TRBV2 and TRBJ1-1; 9 nucleotides line up with TRBD1. Trimming took 9 bases from V and 1 from J; bases not matched to a gene: 3. CDR1 is SNHLY, CDR2 FYNNEI, per germline. The CDR3 consists of 13 residues. This CDR3 reads CARQGARNTEAFF. For the CDR3, the DNA is TGTGCCAGACAGGGGGCGAGGAACACTGAAGCTTTCTTT.

The chain has TRBV19 and TRBJ1-5, with a possible D match to TRBD1 (5 bases). From germline, CDR1 is LNHDA and CDR2 SQIVND (reference sequence). Trimming took 6 bases from V and 3 from J, leaving 18 bases between them. The CDR3 has 16 residues. CDR3 in amino acids: CASSPTETAYNQPQHF. CDR3 sequence (DNA): TGTGCCAGTAGCCCTACCGAGACAGCCTACAATCAGCCCCAGCATTTT. The full variable domain, in which reference TRBV19 and TRBJ1-5 provide the parts outside the CDR3, is DGGITQSPKYLFRKEGQNVTLSCEQNLNHDAMYWYRQDPGQGLRLIYYSQIVNDFQKGDIAEGYSVSREKKESFPLTVTSAQKNPTAFYLCASSPTETAYNQPQHFGDGTRLSIL.

The rearrangement joins TRBV4-3 to TRBJ2-1; 10 bases fit TRBD1. This CDR3 has 15 residues. The germline V gene encodes CDR1 LGHNA and CDR2 YSLEER. The V gene end was trimmed by 4 bases and the J gene end by 7 bases; junction bases not matched to a gene: 7. CDR3 region: CASSRGQGFRNEQFF. CDR3 DNA sequence: TGCGCCAGCAGCCGGGGACAGGGGTTTCGGAATGAGCAGTTCTTC.

CDR3 loop: CASSLAGATSGANVLTF. In DNA, the CDR3 is TGTGCCAGCAGCTTAGCAGGGGCTACCTCTGGGGCCAACGTCCTGACTTTC. This sequence joins TRBV7-2 and TRBJ2-6; a weak D match, TRBD1 (5 bases). Trimming cost V 0 bases and J 0 bases, with 9 bases left between them. Germline CDR1 reads SGHTA; CDR2 reads FQGNSA. The CDR3 has 17 residues.

The chain joins TRBV2 to TRBJ2-2; TRBD2 matches 9 bases. Germline CDR1 SNHLY, CDR2 FYNNEI. The CDR3 totals 16 residues. With 1 base clipped from V and 7 bases from J, the junction kept 7 bases outside the gene matches. CDR3 amino acids: CASSEVAGGPSGELFF. CDR3 sequence (DNA): TGTGCCAGCAGTGAAGTGGCGGGAGGGCCGAGCGGGGAGCTGTTTTTT.

The chain joins TRBV30 to TRBJ1-1; 7 bases align to TRBD1. The V segment lost 1 base and the J segment 4 bases; nucleotides outside the gene matches: 3. Germline V CDR1 and CDR2: GTSNPN, SVGIG (reference sequence). The CDR3 runs 13 residues. This chain's CDR3 is CAWSANRGTEAFF. DNA for the CDR3: TGTGCCTGGAGTGCTAACAGGGGCACTGAAGCTTTCTTT.

V and J are TRBV19 and TRBJ1-2; D unclear. Between the trimmed V and J ends, which lost 10 bases and 0 bases, there was a span of 15 bases. Germline CDR1 LNHDA, CDR2 SQIVND (reference sequence). The CDR3 has 14 residues. CDR3 protein: CATKPTVTNYGYTF. The CDR3 DNA is TGTGCCACAAAGCCCACAGTTACTAACTATGGCTACACCTTC.

This clone was seen more than once but under ten times. The chain is built from TRBV14 and TRBJ2-5; 8 positions match TRBD2. The CDR3 contains 14 residues. CDR1 and CDR2 (germline): SGHDN, FVKESK. Germline trimming cut 5 bases from V and 1 base from J; bases unmatched to any gene: 3. CDR3 sequence: CASSYGTSQETQYF. For the CDR3, the DNA is TGTGCCAGCAGCTACGGGACTAGCCAAGAGACCCAGTACTTC.

This clone was found a few times. This rearrangement joins TRBV28 to TRBJ1-5, with TRBD1 matching 8 bases. The CDR3 consists of 17 residues. The trim removed 5 bases at V and 6 bases at J, leaving 15 bases unmatched. Germline CDR1 is MDHEN and CDR2 is SYDVKM. This CDR3 reads CASSPPHFGQGSQPQHF. The CDR3 region has the DNA TGTGCCAGCAGTCCCCCCCATTTCGGACAGGGAAGTCAGCCCCAGCATTTT.

This chain connects TRBV7-9 to TRBJ2-4, with a weak D call TRBD1 (5 bases). The length of the CDR3 is 17 residues. Germline V lookup: CDR1 SEHNR, CDR2 FQNEAQ (reference sequence). V lost 0 bases to trimming and J lost 1 base, with 13 bases between them. CDR3 region: CASSLAVDTLAKNIQYF. The CDR3 DNA follows: TGTGCCAGCAGCTTAGCGGTGGACACTCTGGCCAAAAACATTCAGTACTTC.

This clone was seen only a few times. V is TRBV5-1 and J is TRBJ2-7; weak D call: TRBD1 (6 bases). CDR1 is SGHRS and CDR2 is YFSETQ in the germline V gene. Trimming removed 0 bases from V and 3 bases from J, with 7 bases in between. This CDR3 has 13 amino acids. The CDR3 DNA reads as TGCGCCAGCAGCTTGGGGACAGACTACGAGCAGTACTTC. This codes for CASSLGTDYEQYF.

V and J are TRBV28 and TRBJ1-2, with 12 nucleotides matching TRBD1. This CDR3 has 15 residues. With V trimmed by 3 bases and J by 8 bases, 7 bases remained unmatched. The germline V gene encodes CDR1 MDHEN and CDR2 SYDVKM. CDR3: CASSFPGQGARGYTF. The CDR3 DNA is TGTGCCAGCAGTTTTCCGGGACAGGGGGCAAGGGGCTACACCTTC.

This clone has just one count. The rearrangement links TRBV21-1 to TRBJ1-5. TRBV21-1 is shown as a pseudogene. This CDR3 contains 15 residues. The CDR3 DNA is TGTGCCAGCAGTAGAAGACGGGGGAAGATCCAGCCCCAGCATTTT. It specifies CASSRRRGKIQPQHF.

The rearrangement links TRBV4-1 to TRBJ2-2; D uncertain. CDR1 is MGHRA, CDR2 YSYEKL, per germline. The CDR3 length is 13 residues. The V and J ends lost 0 bases and 5 bases respectively, with 4 bases between them. CDR3 in DNA: TGCGCCAGCAGCCAAGAGCGGACCGGGGAGCTGTTTTTT. Protein product: CASSQERTGELFF.

The chain employs TRBV4-1 and TRBJ2-3; TRBD2 matches 16 bases. Germline CDR1 and CDR2: MGHRA and YSYEKL. After removal of 3 bases from V and 2 bases from J, the junction contained 5 bases not matched to a gene. The CDR3 extends over 18 amino acids. CDR3 nucleotides: TGCGCCAGCAGCCAGCCGGGACTAGCGGGAGGGCCCACAGATACGCAGTATTTT. This encodes CASSQPGLAGGPTDTQYF.

The V call is TRBV6-1, the J call TRBJ2-3; TRBD1 agrees at 8 bases. The germline gives CDR1 MNHNS, CDR2 SASEGT. J was trimmed by 2 bases and V by 6 bases; bases with no gene match: 7. The CDR3 extends over 15 amino acids. The CDR3 reads CASSPGQGATDTQYF. The CDR3 DNA is TGTGCCAGCAGCCCCGGACAGGGTGCCACAGATACGCAGTATTTT.

This clone was counted a single time. This chain links TRBV4-3 with TRBJ2-6, with a tentative D call TRBD1 (5 bases). V lost 2 bases and J 3 bases, leaving 26 bases between the germline ends. This CDR3 contains 21 residues. Germline values: CDR1 LGHNA, CDR2 YSLEER. CDR3 bases: TGCGCCAGCAGCCAATCCTTGTTAGGGGTGGGAACTTCGGGTGGGGCCAACGTCCTGACTTTC. Its translation is CASSQSLLGVGTSGGANVLTF.

The rearrangement uses TRBV19 and TRBJ2-2; D is uncertain. Per germline, CDR1 LNHDA and CDR2 SQIVND (reference sequence). Trimming removed 2 bases from V and 0 bases from J, with 7 bases in between. The CDR3 is 15 amino acids. The CDR3 DNA sequence: TGTGCCAGTAGTATACAGGCTACGAACACCGGGGAGCTGTTTTTT. Protein sequence: CASSIQATNTGELFF.